This TCR beta chain comes out of a study of T cell responses to AZD1222 COVID-19 vaccine. Assay used: immunoSEQ multiplex PCR; TCRdb lists only in-frame clones, some missing. The data show 70,000 to 95,000 clones, 85% to 90% seen once. General study results and limits: Targeting of unmutated variant regions was reportedly seen in nearly half of spike-specific TCRs.

Trimming removed 2 bases from V and 3 bases from J, with 11 bases in between. Germline assignment: CDR1 KGHSH and CDR2 LQKENI. The CDR3 is 15 amino acids. Comments on this clone: The antigen remains unidentified.

The sample was peripheral blood, taken 28 days after the second AZD1222 dose. This rearrangement joins TRBV18 to TRBJ1-3; tentative D call: TRBD1 (6 bases). This receptor was obtained from an adult who received the AZD1222 COVID-19 vaccine. In DNA, the CDR3 is TGTGCCAGCTCACCAGTTTGGGGGCTTGGAAACACCATATATTTT. Encoded protein: CASSPVWGLGNTIYF.